This T cell receptor beta chain was found in a study of PD-L1 blockade in urothelial cancer. Study-level points and caveats: When measured at 3 weeks, tumor-associated blood clones expanded more in durable-benefit patients.

TCRdb's table, derived via immunoSEQ multiplex PCR, lists solely in-frame clones and lacks some. The profile shows fewer than 30,000 clones, less than 90% of them singletons. The patients had locally advanced or metastatic urothelial carcinoma. This clone was counted between two and nine times. Antigen: not known. Germline CDR1 is SGHTA and CDR2 is FQGTGA. V was clipped by 5 bases and J by 4 bases, with 20 bases between them. This CDR3 spans 16 amino acids. This chain uses TRBV7-3 with TRBJ2-5; D may be TRBD2 (6 bases). The source is a man between 65 and 85 years old with urothelial cancer. Sample: PBMCs, taken around atezolizumab (anti-PD-L1) treatment. CDR3 residues: CASSPTGSGVRETQYF. The CDR3 DNA is TGTGCCAGCAGCCCAACCGGTTCGGGGGTACGAGAGACCCAGTACTTC.